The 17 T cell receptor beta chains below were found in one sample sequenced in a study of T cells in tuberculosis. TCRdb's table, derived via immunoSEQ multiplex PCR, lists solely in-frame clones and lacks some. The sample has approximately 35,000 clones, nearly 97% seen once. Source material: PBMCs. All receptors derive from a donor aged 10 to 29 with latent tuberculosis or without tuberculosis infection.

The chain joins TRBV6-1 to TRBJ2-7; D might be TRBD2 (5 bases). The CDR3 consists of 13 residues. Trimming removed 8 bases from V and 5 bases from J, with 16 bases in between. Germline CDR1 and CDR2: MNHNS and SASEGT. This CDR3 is CASGYRGFHEQYF. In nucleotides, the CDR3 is TGTGCCAGCGGCTATCGGGGATTCCACGAGCAGTACTTC.

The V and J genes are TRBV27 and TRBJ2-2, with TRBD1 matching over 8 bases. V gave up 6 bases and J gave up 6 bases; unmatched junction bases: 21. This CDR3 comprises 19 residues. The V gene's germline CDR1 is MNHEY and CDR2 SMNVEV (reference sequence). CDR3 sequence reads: CASRPPSPPGQGRAGELFF. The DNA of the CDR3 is TGTGCCAGCAGACCACCCTCGCCCCCAGGACAGGGTCGGGCCGGGGAGCTGTTTTTT.

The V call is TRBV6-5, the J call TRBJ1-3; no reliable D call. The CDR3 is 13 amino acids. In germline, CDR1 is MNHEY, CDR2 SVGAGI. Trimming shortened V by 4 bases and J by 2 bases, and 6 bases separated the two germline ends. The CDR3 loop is CASSSPAGNTIYF. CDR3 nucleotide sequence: TGTGCCAGCAGTTCCCCCGCTGGAAACACCATATATTTT.

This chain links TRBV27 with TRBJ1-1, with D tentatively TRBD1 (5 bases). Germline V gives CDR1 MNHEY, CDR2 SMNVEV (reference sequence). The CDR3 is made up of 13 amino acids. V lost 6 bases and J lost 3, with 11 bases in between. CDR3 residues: CASRAGLYTEAFF. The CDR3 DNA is TGTGCCAGCAGGGCAGGGCTCTACACTGAAGCTTTCTTT.

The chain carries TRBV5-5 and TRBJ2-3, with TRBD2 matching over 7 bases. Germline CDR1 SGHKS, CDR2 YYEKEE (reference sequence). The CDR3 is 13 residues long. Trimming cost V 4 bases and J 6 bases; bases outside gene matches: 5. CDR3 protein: CASSEGLPDTQYF. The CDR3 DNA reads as TGTGCCAGCAGCGAGGGACTACCGGATACGCAGTATTTT.

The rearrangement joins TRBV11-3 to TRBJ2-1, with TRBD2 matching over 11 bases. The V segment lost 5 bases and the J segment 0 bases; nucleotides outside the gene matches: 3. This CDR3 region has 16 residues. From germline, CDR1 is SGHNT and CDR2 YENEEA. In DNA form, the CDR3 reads TGTGCCAGCAGCGGCGGGACTAGCGGCTCCTACAATGAGCAGTTCTTC. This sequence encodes CASSGGTSGSYNEQFF.

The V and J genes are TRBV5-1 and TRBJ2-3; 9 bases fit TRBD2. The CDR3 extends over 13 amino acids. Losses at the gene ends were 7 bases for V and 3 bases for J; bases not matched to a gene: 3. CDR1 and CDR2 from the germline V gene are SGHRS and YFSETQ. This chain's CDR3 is CASALAGTDTQYF. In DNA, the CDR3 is TGCGCCAGCGCCCTAGCGGGAACAGATACGCAGTATTTT.

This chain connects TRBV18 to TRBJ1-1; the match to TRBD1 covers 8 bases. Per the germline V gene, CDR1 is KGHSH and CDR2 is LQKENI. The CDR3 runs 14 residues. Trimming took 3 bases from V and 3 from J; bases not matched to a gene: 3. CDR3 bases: TGTGCCAGCTCACCCGGACAGGGTCACACTGAAGCTTTCTTT. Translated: CASSPGQGHTEAFF.

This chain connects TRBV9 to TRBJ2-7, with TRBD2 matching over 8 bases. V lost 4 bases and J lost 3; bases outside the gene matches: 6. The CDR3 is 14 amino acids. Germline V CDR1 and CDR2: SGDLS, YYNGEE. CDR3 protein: CASSYGLADYEQYF. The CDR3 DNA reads TGTGCCAGCAGCTACGGACTAGCAGACTACGAGCAGTACTTC.

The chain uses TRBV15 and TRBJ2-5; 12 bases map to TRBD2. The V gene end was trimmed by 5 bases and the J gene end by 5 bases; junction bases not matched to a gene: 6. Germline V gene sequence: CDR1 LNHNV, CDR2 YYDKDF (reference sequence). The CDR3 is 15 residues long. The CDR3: CATSPSGGASETQYF. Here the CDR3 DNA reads TGTGCCACCAGCCCTAGCGGGGGGGCCTCCGAGACCCAGTACTTC.

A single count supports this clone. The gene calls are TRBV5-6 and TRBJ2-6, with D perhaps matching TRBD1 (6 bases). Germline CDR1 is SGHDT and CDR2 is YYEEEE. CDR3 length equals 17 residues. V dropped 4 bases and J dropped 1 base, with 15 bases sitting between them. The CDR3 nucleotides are TGTGCCAGCAGCCACGGGACACTACTTTCTGGGGCCAACGTCCTGACTTTC. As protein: CASSHGTLLSGANVLTF.

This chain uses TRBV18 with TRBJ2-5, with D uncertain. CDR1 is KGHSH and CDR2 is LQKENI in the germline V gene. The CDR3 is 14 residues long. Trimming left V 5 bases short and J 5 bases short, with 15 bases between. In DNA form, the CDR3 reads TGTGCCAGCTCAGTTTACAGAGATTCCGAGACCCAGTACTTC. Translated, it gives CASSVYRDSETQYF.

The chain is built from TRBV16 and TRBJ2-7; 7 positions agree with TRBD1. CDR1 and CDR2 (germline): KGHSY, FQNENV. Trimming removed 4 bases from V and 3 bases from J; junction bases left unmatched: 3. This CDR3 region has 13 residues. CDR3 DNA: TGTGCCAGCAGCCGAAGACAGGGCTACGAGCAGTACTTC. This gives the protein CASSRRQGYEQYF.

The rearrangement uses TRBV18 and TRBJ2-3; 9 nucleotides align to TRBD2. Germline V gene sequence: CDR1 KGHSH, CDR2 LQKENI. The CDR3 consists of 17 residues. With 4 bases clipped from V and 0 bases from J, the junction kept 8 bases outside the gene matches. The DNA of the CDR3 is TGTGCCAGCTCACTATTACGACTAGCGGAAAGCACAGATACGCAGTATTTT. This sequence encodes CASSLLRLAESTDTQYF.

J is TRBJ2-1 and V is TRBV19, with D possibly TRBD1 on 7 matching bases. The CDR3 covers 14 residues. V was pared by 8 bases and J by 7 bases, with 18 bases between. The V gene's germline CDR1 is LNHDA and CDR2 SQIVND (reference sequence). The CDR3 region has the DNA TGTGCCAGTCTTCCAGGGGGGCCGCGGAATGAGCAGTTCTTC. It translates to CASLPGGPRNEQFF.

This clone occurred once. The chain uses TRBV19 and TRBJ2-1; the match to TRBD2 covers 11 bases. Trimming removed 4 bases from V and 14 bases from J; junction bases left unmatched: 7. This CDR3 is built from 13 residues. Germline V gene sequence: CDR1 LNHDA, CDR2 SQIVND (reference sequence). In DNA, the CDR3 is TGTGCCAGTAGTACTCTACTAGCGGGGGAGGAGTTCTTC. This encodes CASSTLLAGEEFF.

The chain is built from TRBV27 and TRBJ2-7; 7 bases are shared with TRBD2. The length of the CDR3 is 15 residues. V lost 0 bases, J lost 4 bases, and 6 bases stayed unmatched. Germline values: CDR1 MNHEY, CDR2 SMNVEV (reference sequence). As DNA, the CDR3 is TGTGCCAGCAGTTTATCGGGAGGGCCTTTATACGAGCAGTACTTC. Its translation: CASSLSGGPLYEQYF.